These 16 T cell receptor beta chains came from one sample sequenced in a study of blood T cells in healthy people across ages (dated by TCRdb to about 2015). The library relied on 5' RACE. Reads for this sample came from an Illumina HiSeq 2500. A second PCR of 7 to 11 cycles was run with a J-beta primer mix and a sample-barcoded 5' primer. TCRdb reprocessing: public reads trimmed at Q25 with fastp, clones called with MiXCR, in-frame beta chains kept. CDR3 protein duplicates are merged, each entry listing the most common genes and DNA. This sample gives roughly 2 million distinct CDR3 sequences in total; just under 50% of them show up just once. The top ten clonotypes cover about 2.1% of the sample. The sample consisted of blood. The receptors derive from a woman between 40 and 55 years old in good health.

This clonotype was counted only a few times. This chain connects TRBV7-2 to TRBJ1-2; D possibly corresponds to TRBD1 (5 bases). The germline gives CDR1 SGHTA, CDR2 FQGNSA. V shed 0 bases and J shed 8 bases, with 10 bases lying between them. The CDR3 consists of 13 residues. CDR3 sequence: CASSLAVQEGYTF. DNA for the CDR3: TGTGCCAGCAGCTTAGCTGTACAGGAGGGCTACACCTTC.

This chain links TRBV20-1 with TRBJ2-7; tentative D call: TRBD1 (5 bases). Per germline, CDR1 DFQATT and CDR2 SNEGSKA (reference sequence). CDR3 size: 15 residues. Trimming pared 3 bases from V and 6 bases from J, leaving 21 bases between. The CDR3 DNA follows: TGCAGTGCTAGGACACCCACCGGCAGGGCGAGCGAGCAGTACTTC. Residues: CSARTPTGRASEQYF.

As concerns this clonotype: This may be a read error: a much more frequent sequence differs by one nucleotide. This rearrangement joins TRBV5-1 to TRBJ2-7; 9 nucleotides line up with TRBD1. The V gene end was trimmed by 4 bases and the J gene end by 2 bases; junction bases not matched to a gene: 7. The CDR3 length is 15 residues. Germline CDR1 and CDR2: SGHRS and YFSETQ. CDR3 bases: TGCGCCAGCAGCCCGTGGACAGGGGCTCCCTACGAGCAGTACTTC. It yields the protein CASSPWTGAPYEQYF.

The J gene is TRBJ2-7, the V gene TRBV7-8; no clear D gene. V was shortened by 5 bases and J by 5 bases, with 16 bases between the two germline ends. The germline V gene has CDR1 SGHVS and CDR2 FQNEAQ. CDR3 size: 14 residues. CDR3 sequence reads: CASSPISISHEQYF. CDR3 DNA: TGTGCCAGCAGCCCCATCAGCATTTCCCACGAGCAGTACTTC.

This chain connects TRBV7-2 to TRBJ2-7; 8 nucleotides align to TRBD1. The CDR3 runs 15 residues. Trimming took 1 base from V and 5 from J; bases not matched to a gene: 7. The germline CDR1 and CDR2 sequences are SGHTA and FQGNSA. This CDR3 is CASSLEGPGGNEQYF. CDR3 in DNA: TGTGCCAGCAGCTTAGAAGGTCCAGGGGGCAACGAGCAGTACTTC. The entire variable domain, with the rest obtained from reference TRBV7-2 and TRBJ2-7, is as follows: GAGVSQSPSNKVTEKGKDVELRCDPISGHTALYWYRQSLGQGLEFLIYFQGNSAPDKSGLPSDRFSAERTGGSVSTLTIQRTQQEDSAVYLCASSLEGPGGNEQYFGPGTRLTVT.

V gene TRBV28 combines with J gene TRBJ2-1, with 8 bases that match TRBD2. Unmatched junction bases numbered 8, after V lost 8 bases and J lost 2 bases. This CDR3 has 15 residues. CDR1 is MDHEN and CDR2 is SYDVKM in the germline V gene. DNA for the CDR3: TGTGCCAGCCGAGATCAGCGGGGGCCCTACAATGAGCAGTTCTTC. Its translation is CASRDQRGPYNEQFF.

The V and J genes are TRBV7-2 and TRBJ2-5, with D perhaps TRBD2 (6 bases). From germline, CDR1 is SGHTA and CDR2 FQGNSA. The CDR3 is made up of 19 amino acids. The V end lost 0 bases, the J end lost 4 bases, and 24 bases lay between the germline ends. The CDR3 DNA follows: TGTGCCAGCAGCTTAGCGGTGGCGGGGTTACCCGGGCTTTTAGAGACCCAGTACTTC. It translates to CASSLAVAGLPGLLETQYF.

This clonotype occurred a few times. The chain links TRBV7-2 to TRBJ2-4, with D tentatively TRBD1 or TRBD2 (5 bases each). The CDR3 has 15 amino acids. Germline lookup yields CDR1 SGHTA and CDR2 FQGNSA. Trimming left V 4 bases short and J 0 bases short, with 10 bases between. CDR3 DNA: TGTGCCAGCAGCTCGGTGGGGGTAGCCAAAAACATTCAGTACTTC. Protein product: CASSSVGVAKNIQYF. Full variable domain (missing parts from reference TRBV7-2 and TRBJ2-4): GAGVSQSPSNKVTEKGKDVELRCDPISGHTALYWYRQSLGQGLEFLIYFQGNSAPDKSGLPSDRFSAERTGGSVSTLTIQRTQQEDSAVYLCASSSVGVAKNIQYFGAGTRLSVL.

The V gene is TRBV7-9, the J gene TRBJ1-1; 8 nucleotides line up with TRBD1. J gave up 3 bases and V 4 bases, and 7 bases lay outside the gene matches. Per germline, CDR1 SEHNR and CDR2 FQNEAQ (reference sequence). This CDR3 spans 15 amino acids. The chain's CDR3 is CASSSNRGIHTEAFF. The CDR3 DNA reads as TGTGCCAGCAGCTCGAACAGGGGGATACACACTGAAGCTTTCTTT.

V is TRBV7-8 and J is TRBJ2-7; the match to TRBD2 covers 9 bases. In germline, CDR1 is SGHVS, CDR2 FQNEAQ. There are 14 residues in the CDR3. V lost 5 bases and J lost 5; bases outside the gene matches: 7. CDR3 DNA sequence: TGTGCCAGCAGCCGCGGGGGGGCGGTGAACGAGCAGTACTTC. Amino acid sequence: CASSRGGAVNEQYF.

For this clonotype: Sequence at one end of the junction differs from germline and may be a read error. The chain carries TRBV7-9 and TRBJ1-2; D unclear. The CDR3 has 13 amino acids. CDR1 SEHNR and CDR2 FQNEAQ come from the germline V gene (reference sequence). CDR3 loop: CAGSLDPPTGYTF. For the CDR3, the DNA is TGTGCCGGCAGCCTGGACCCACCCACAGGCTACACCTTC.

The chain employs TRBV20-1 and TRBJ2-4; 7 bases map to TRBD1. The CDR3 is 14 residues long. Trimming at V came to 6 bases and at J to 0 bases, leaving 5 bases not matched to a gene. CDR1 is DFQATT, CDR2 SNEGSKA, per germline (reference sequence). The CDR3 here is CSATTGLAKNIQYF. The CDR3 DNA reads TGCAGTGCCACGACAGGGTTAGCCAAAAACATTCAGTACTTC.

In this sample, this clonotype turned up once. This sequence joins TRBV12-3 or TRBV12-4 and TRBJ2-5, with 7 bases matching TRBD2. V trimming: 6 bases; J trimming: 3 bases; junction bases outside the gene matches: 7. This CDR3 has 14 amino acids. This CDR3 is CASRPSGPEETQYF. In DNA, the CDR3 is TGTGCCAGCAGGCCTAGCGGACCCGAAGAGACCCAGTACTTC.

The chain links TRBV7-2 to TRBJ2-7; 7 positions match TRBD1. Trimming took 2 bases from V and 1 from J; bases not matched to a gene: 5. This CDR3 contains 15 residues. The germline CDR1 and CDR2 sequences are SGHTA and FQGNSA. CDR3 bases: TGTGCCAGCAGCTTAAAACAGGGGACATCCTACGAGCAGTACTTC. It yields the protein CASSLKQGTSYEQYF.

The V gene is TRBV27, the J gene TRBJ2-5; D is tentatively TRBD1 or TRBD2 (5 bases each). Trimming took 1 base from V and 3 from J, leaving 12 bases between them. The length of the CDR3 is 15 residues. Germline loops: CDR1 MNHEY, CDR2 SMNVEV (reference sequence). CDR3 DNA sequence: TGTGCCAGCAGTTTATTAGGGGCAGCGGAAGAGACCCAGTACTTC. Protein product: CASSLLGAAEETQYF.

This chain joins TRBV12-3 or TRBV12-4 and TRBJ1-5; D is unclear. The CDR3 runs to 14 residues. Deletions cut 3 bases from V and 0 bases from J, with 6 bases between. CDR3 region: CASSFSGSNQPQHF. Written as DNA, the CDR3 is TGTGCCAGCAGTTTCTCAGGTAGCAATCAGCCCCAGCATTTT.